This TCR beta chain was captured by sequencing in a study of T cell responses to AZD1222 COVID-19 vaccine (dated by TCRdb to about 2021). At the level of the whole study: Because spike-specific TCR depth and breadth did not differ between the two schedules, AZD1222 recipients who got a second dose at roughly 4 weeks were pooled with those who got a second dose at roughly 12 weeks. A total of 233 trial participants underwent TCR sequencing, of whom 207 received two doses of AZD1222 and about 25 received two doses of the MenACWY control vaccine. Trial participants were enrolled by age into 18-55, 56-69 and 70-plus year subgroups, with roughly 150, 30 and 60 TCR-sequenced participants respectively.

This clone has only one observation. The target of this receptor is not known. Base qualities were left out, and no much larger clone turns up one base away. The CDR3 regions of human TCRbeta chains were analyzed by immunosequencing. As for the original processing: TCRs in the repertoires were compared against a reference library of SARS-CoV-2-specific TCRs that had been generated with the MIRA antigen-specificity platform. Breadth meant the fraction of unique TCRs that were SARS-CoV-2-associated, whereas depth meant the fraction of total T cells that were SARS-CoV-2-associated. Using the MIRA data, each spike-specific TCR was mapped to the spike region that the TCR reacts to and placed in a CD4 or CD8 class. Log10-transformed breadth and depth values were compared by one-way ANOVA with Sidak's multiple comparisons tests. The source is immuneACCESS, and TCRdb retained only in-frame sequences with V and J called. Part of the clones is not carried over; for the studies checked, unresolved V genes explain less than half of this, and the remainder is unexplained. The V and J calls and the clone size are those of that table, but D and trimming were determined from the DNA. Here the sample has 100,000 to 130,000 clones; approximately 90% occur a single time. The leading ten clones occupy around 4.3% of the sample.

Reading from cysteine to phenylalanine, the CDR3 counts 15 amino acids. The read is trimmed to its CDR3 DNA, 45 bases read in frame from base 1. V ends up 2 bases short and J 9 bases short, with an unmatched junction base count of 10. Via the germline V gene, CDR1 is SGHRS and CDR2 YFSETQ. The time point label of this sample denotes: baseline before first vaccination. Vaccinee samples came from UK trials COV001 and COV002, including a single-blind randomized controlled phase 2/3 trial of AZD1222 (ChAdOx1 nCoV-19) in healthy adults. For TCRbeta chain sequencing, PBMC samples from trial participants were taken at day 0 and at day 28 after the second dose. The research as a whole found: Because no samples from the day 14 peak response were available, repertoires could be characterized only after the peak T cell response. Epitopes outside the regions mutated in the B.1.351 and B.1.1.7 variants were reportedly recognized by nearly half of the unique spike-specific TCRs. A significant rise in spike-specific TCR breadth and depth was observed after two AZD1222 doses relative to day 0 and relative to MenACWY recipients. Participants were mostly white British and included more females than males, and it was suggested by the authors that clonal diversity may have been underestimated. Conclusions about previously exposed vaccinees are limited because only six or seven AZD1222 recipients were SARS-CoV-2 seropositive at baseline. The 56-69-year group was small, and its depth increase did not reach significance, likely because of low power. The whole spike protein was spanned by vaccine-associated CD4 TCRs, and dominant responses were seen in regions 160-218 and 743-854.

Specimen: peripheral blood, collected on day 0 of AZD1222 vaccination. The clonotype was recovered from an adult in good health. Recombination connected TRBV5-1 to TRBJ2-1; TRBD2 aligns with 8 central bases. The bases are TGCGCCAGCAGCTTCTTCGGGGGGGTCCCCAGTGAGCAGTTCTTC. Its translation reads: CASSFFGGVPSEQFF.